This entry lists 17 T cell receptor beta chains sequenced from one sample in a study of blood T cells in healthy people across ages. With a J-beta primer mix and a sample-barcoded 5' primer, a second PCR ran about 7 to 12 cycles. TCRdb re-called the 5' RACE reads with MiXCR, one entry per CDR3 protein. The sample shows hundreds of thousands of distinct CDR3 sequences, around 26% of them seen only once. The sequenced sample consisted of blood. Receptor source: a woman older than 75 in good health.

Details on this clonotype: A much larger clone lies a single base off, so this may be a read error. The chain recombines TRBV7-2 with TRBJ1-4; D ambiguous. This CDR3 region has 13 residues. The germline gives CDR1 SGHTA, CDR2 FQGNSA. Here the CDR3 reads CAGSLVLDEKLFF. The CDR3 bases are TGTGCCGGCAGCTTAGTGCTAGATGAAAAACTGTTTTTT.

This clonotype was seen at least ten times. The chain carries TRBV7-2 and TRBJ2-7; 8 bases map to TRBD2. The V and J ends lost 5 bases and 2 bases, in that order; junction bases with no gene match: 11. This CDR3 comprises 16 residues. Germline-derived CDR1 and CDR2 are SGHTA and FQGNSA. Here the CDR3 DNA reads TGTGCCAGCAGCCCACGGGCCGGGGGGGCGGCCTACGAGCAGTACTTC. It translates to CASSPRAGGAAYEQYF.

The genes are TRBV21-1 and TRBJ2-3. TRBV21-1 is marked as a pseudogene. The CDR3 length is 14 residues. The CDR3 loop reads CASSPRKGRDTQYF. CDR3 DNA sequence: TGTGCCAGCAGCCCTCGAAAGGGTCGGGATACGCAGTATTTT.

In regard to this clonotype: Relative to the germline gene, one junction end is altered; a read error may explain this. This chain links TRBV7-9 with TRBJ2-1; possibly TRBD1 or TRBD2 for D (5 bases each). This CDR3 spans 17 amino acids. The germline V gene encodes CDR1 SEHNR and CDR2 FQNEAQ (reference sequence). The CDR3 DNA reads as TGTGTCAGCAGCTTAGTGCAAGGGGCCTCGGGGTGGAATGAGCAGTTCTTC. Amino acids: CVSSLVQGASGWNEQFF.

This clonotype was seen more than once but under ten times. A clone one base away is much larger, so this may be a read error. The chain couples TRBV10-3 to TRBJ2-5; possibly TRBD1 for D (6 bases). CDR3 length: 13 residues. CDR1 and CDR2 (germline): ENHRY, SYGVKD. The germline V and J ends were trimmed by 8 bases and 2 bases, with 12 bases remaining between them. CDR3 loop: CAIEPGQQETQYF. Here the CDR3 DNA reads TGTGCCATCGAGCCCGGACAGCAAGAGACCCAGTACTTC.

This clonotype appeared many times. The chain has TRBV11-2 and TRBJ2-1, with D possibly TRBD2 on 5 matching bases. CDR1 and CDR2 from the germline V gene are SGHAT and FQNNGV. This CDR3 is 13 amino acids long. Trimming took 6 bases from V and 6 from J, leaving 12 bases between them. The CDR3 DNA sequence: TGTGCCAGCAGGGCACTAGTGGGCAATGAGCAGTTCTTC. This encodes CASRALVGNEQFF.

This clonotype was detected only a few times. The V call is TRBV20-1, the J call TRBJ1-2, with TRBD1 identical over 9 bases. The CDR3 loop spans 13 amino acids. J gave up 6 bases and V 6 bases, and 8 bases lay outside the gene matches. CDR1 is DFQATT, CDR2 SNEGSKA, per germline (reference sequence). This CDR3 reads CSASTGGRDGYTF. Here the CDR3 DNA reads TGCAGTGCCAGTACAGGGGGCAGAGATGGCTACACCTTC.

In this sample, this clonotype turned up many times. Compared with germline, one end of the junction differs, possibly owing to a read error. As DNA, the CDR3 is TGTGCCAGCAGTTACGGACAGCTCCAAGAGACCCAGTACTTC. Translating it yields CASSYGQLQETQYF. The V gene is TRBV5-1, the J gene TRBJ2-5; tentative D call: TRBD1 (6 bases). Germline V gene data show CDR1 as SGHRS and CDR2 as YFSETQ. The CDR3 runs to 14 residues.

This clonotype was counted many times. The rearrangement links TRBV7-8 to TRBJ2-1; 9 bases are shared with TRBD1. The CDR3 sequence is 15 residues long. V trimming: 4 bases; J trimming: 8 bases; junction bases outside the gene matches: 9. Germline loops: CDR1 SGHVS, CDR2 FQNEAQ. In nucleotides, the CDR3 is TGTGCCAGCAGCTCCCGGGACAGGGTTCTCTATGAGCAGTTCTTC. The encoded protein is CASSSRDRVLYEQFF.

Remarks on this clonotype: Being one base from a much bigger clone, this may be a read error. This chain joins TRBV4-2 and TRBJ2-7; D perhaps matches TRBD1 (6 bases). V lost 0 bases to trimming and J lost 7 bases, with 19 bases between them. This CDR3 region has 16 residues. The germline V gene has CDR1 LGHNA and CDR2 YNFKEQ. DNA of the CDR3: TGTGCCAGCAGCCAAGATGCGACTAACCGGGACAATGAGCAGTACTTC. The encoded protein is CASSQDATNRDNEQYF.

This clonotype was recorded a few times. The V gene is TRBV6-5, the J gene TRBJ1-1; D uncertain. V dropped 2 bases and J dropped 5 bases, with 9 bases sitting between them. The CDR3 loop spans 13 amino acids. Germline V lookup: CDR1 MNHEY, CDR2 SVGAGI. The CDR3 loop reads CASSYKRETEAFF. CDR3 DNA sequence: TGTGCCAGCAGTTACAAGAGGGAGACTGAAGCTTTCTTT.

CDR3 sequence reads: CASSLAGTGVGETQYF. CDR3 coding DNA: TGTGCCAGCAGCTTAGCGGGGACAGGGGTGGGGGAGACCCAGTACTTC. The V gene is TRBV7-6, the J gene TRBJ2-4; 10 nucleotides match TRBD1. The end of the DNA is better explained by TRBJ2-5, so the J call may be wrong. Per germline, CDR1 SGHVS and CDR2 FNYEAQ. The CDR3 runs 16 residues.

In this sample, this clonotype turned up many times. V usage is TRBV20-1 and J usage is TRBJ2-3; TRBD2 matches at 8 bases. Germline assignment: CDR1 DFQATT and CDR2 SNEGSKA (reference sequence). The junction had 6 bases not matched to a gene; V was cut back by 3 bases and J by 1 base. This CDR3 is built from 15 residues. CDR3 region: CSARTAAGGTDTQYF. CDR3 bases: TGCAGTGCTAGGACCGCAGCGGGAGGCACAGATACGCAGTATTTT.

This clonotype was seen ten or more times. The chain has TRBV28 and TRBJ1-2, with D unclear. The V and J ends lost 3 bases and 0 bases respectively, with 8 bases between them. CDR3 length: 14 residues. Per the germline V gene, CDR1 is MDHEN and CDR2 is SYDVKM. The CDR3 here is CASSLSQANYGYTF. CDR3 sequence (DNA): TGTGCCAGCAGTTTGTCCCAAGCTAACTATGGCTACACCTTC.

This clonotype was found many times. The chain has TRBV7-2 and TRBJ1-2; 7 bases line up with TRBD1. The CDR3 extends over 18 amino acids. Germline V gene sequence: CDR1 SGHTA, CDR2 FQGNSA. Unmatched junction bases numbered 15, after V lost 5 bases and J lost 0 bases. For the CDR3, the DNA is TGTGCCAGCAGCATGGACAGGAGCCACCTGCTTTCTAACTATGGCTACACCTTC. It codes for CASSMDRSHLLSNYGYTF.

The chain joins TRBV6-2 or TRBV6-3 to TRBJ2-7; 11 bases match TRBD2. From germline, CDR1 is MNHEY and CDR2 SVGEGT. V was clipped by 7 bases and J by 2 bases; unmatched bases: 4. The length of the CDR3 is 14 residues. The CDR3 bases are TGTGCCAGCATTACTAGCGGGGGAACCTACGAGCAGTACTTC. Protein: CASITSGGTYEQYF.

With respect to this clonotype: A clone one base away is much larger, so this may be a read error. V and J are TRBV12-3 or TRBV12-4 and TRBJ2-1; D remains ambiguous. This CDR3 is built from 14 residues. Trimming cost V 4 bases and J 6 bases, with 13 bases left between them. This CDR3 reads CASSCGAPANEQFF. The CDR3 DNA follows: TGTGCCAGCAGTTGCGGTGCCCCAGCCAATGAGCAGTTCTTC.